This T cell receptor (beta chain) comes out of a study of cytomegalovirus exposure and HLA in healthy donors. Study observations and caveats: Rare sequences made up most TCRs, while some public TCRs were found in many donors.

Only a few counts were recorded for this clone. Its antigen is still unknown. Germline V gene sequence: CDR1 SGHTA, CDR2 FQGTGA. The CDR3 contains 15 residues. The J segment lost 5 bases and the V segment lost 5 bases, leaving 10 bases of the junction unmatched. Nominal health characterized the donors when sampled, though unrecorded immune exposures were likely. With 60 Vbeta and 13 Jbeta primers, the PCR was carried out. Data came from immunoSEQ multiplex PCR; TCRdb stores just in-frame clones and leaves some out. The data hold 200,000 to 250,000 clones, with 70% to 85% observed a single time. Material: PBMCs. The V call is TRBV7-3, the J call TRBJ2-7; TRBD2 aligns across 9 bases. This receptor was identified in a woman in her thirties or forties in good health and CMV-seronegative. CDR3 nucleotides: TGTGCCAGCAGCGCCCAGCGGGGGGCCCGTAACGAGCAGTACTTC. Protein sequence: CASSAQRGARNEQYF. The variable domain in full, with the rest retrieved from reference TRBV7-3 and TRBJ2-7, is GAGVSQTPSNKVTEKGKYVELRCDPISGHTALYWYRQSLGQGPEFLIYFQGTGAADDSGLPNDRFFAVRPEGSVSTLKIQRTERGDSAVYLCASSAQRGARNEQYFGPGTRLTVT.